The 22 T cell receptor beta chains given below trace back to one sample, sequenced in a study of beta chain features in type 1 diabetes. cDNA synthesis used the whole RNA isolate, giving expressed TCRB sequences. The protocol was immunoSEQ multiplex PCR, while the TCRdb copy is restricted to in-frame clones and leaves out a portion. The sample has about 350,000 clones, about 20% seen once. Sequenced input: naive CD4+ T cells from blood. The source is a woman younger than 35 in good health.

The CDR3 is CATSRDSTGTGYTF. CDR3 sequence (DNA): TGTGCCACCAGCAGAGATTCCACAGGGACTGGCTACACCTTC. This chain uses TRBV15 with TRBJ1-2, with D maybe TRBD1 (6 bases). V shed 0 bases and J shed 7 bases, with 12 bases lying between them. Germline values: CDR1 LNHNV, CDR2 YYDKDF (reference sequence). The CDR3 loop spans 14 amino acids.

The sample holds a few counts of this clone. This rearrangement joins TRBV5-4 to TRBJ2-7; 9 bases match TRBD2. CDR3 length: 15 residues. From germline, CDR1 is SGHNT and CDR2 YYREEE (reference sequence). Trimming removed 7 bases from V and 5 bases from J; junction bases left unmatched: 13. The chain's CDR3 is CASRNAGGRADEQYF. The CDR3 nucleotides are TGTGCCAGCCGAAACGCCGGCGGGAGGGCCGACGAGCAGTACTTC.

This clone was detected a few times. J is TRBJ2-1 and V is TRBV4-1, with 13 bases aligning to TRBD2. J was trimmed by 5 bases and V by 4 bases; bases with no gene match: 5. Germline V lookup: CDR1 MGHRA, CDR2 YSYEKL. The CDR3 has 16 amino acids. For the CDR3, the DNA is TGCGCCAGCAGCCGCCCGGGACTAGCGGGGAACAATGAGCAGTTCTTC. Translated: CASSRPGLAGNNEQFF.

The rearrangement uses TRBV9 and TRBJ2-7; TRBD1 aligns across 7 bases. Germline CDR1 and CDR2: SGDLS and YYNGEE. V shed 3 bases, J shed 6 bases, and the junction held 9 bases outside the gene matches. This CDR3 has 14 residues. CDR3 amino acids: CASSGGQAPGEQYF. CDR3 bases: TGTGCCAGCAGCGGCGGACAGGCCCCCGGCGAGCAGTACTTC.

The chain joins TRBV6-5 to TRBJ2-1, with 8 bases aligning to TRBD2. The CDR3 totals 15 residues. After removal of 7 bases from V and 6 bases from J, the junction contained 11 bases not matched to a gene. The germline V gene encodes CDR1 MNHEY and CDR2 SVGAGI. This CDR3 is CASIPSGGHGNEQFF. The CDR3 bases are TGTGCCAGCATCCCAAGCGGGGGACATGGCAATGAGCAGTTCTTC.

This chain uses TRBV30 with TRBJ2-3, with D possibly TRBD1 on 5 matching bases. V lost 1 base to trimming and J lost 2 bases, with 10 bases between them. The CDR3 has 14 amino acids. Germline V lookup: CDR1 GTSNPN, CDR2 SVGIG (reference sequence). DNA of the CDR3: TGTGCCTGGAGTGAACAGGTTAACACAGATACGCAGTATTTT. Encoded protein: CAWSEQVNTDTQYF.

The chain's CDR3 is CASSWETGVGYEQYF. CDR3 sequence (DNA): TGTGCCAGCAGCTGGGAGACAGGGGTAGGCTACGAGCAGTACTTC. The rearrangement uses TRBV5-4 and TRBJ2-7; 8 bases fit TRBD1. V shed 3 bases, J shed 3 bases, and the junction held 8 bases outside the gene matches. Germline assignment: CDR1 SGHNT and CDR2 YYREEE (reference sequence). This CDR3 comprises 15 residues.

V usage is TRBV15 and J usage is TRBJ2-7; D not resolved. The CDR3 consists of 13 residues. V lost 0 bases and J 11 bases, leaving 14 bases between the germline ends. The germline V gene encodes CDR1 LNHNV and CDR2 YYDKDF (reference sequence). The CDR3 protein is CATSRDGLALEYF. The DNA for the CDR3 is TGTGCCACCAGCAGAGATGGTCTGGCTCTTGAGTACTTC.

The sample holds a few counts of this clone. The genes are TRBV5-4 and TRBJ2-3, with 7 bases aligning to TRBD1. Germline CDR1 reads SGHNT; CDR2 reads YYREEE (reference sequence). The CDR3 contains 15 residues. The V gene end was trimmed by 1 base and the J gene end by 1 base; junction bases not matched to a gene: 3. The CDR3 region has the DNA TGTGCCAGCAGCTTGAAGGGGACAGGCACAGATACGCAGTATTTT. Its translation is CASSLKGTGTDTQYF.

The rearrangement joins TRBV29-1 to TRBJ1-2; possibly TRBD1 for D (6 bases). Trimming removed 7 bases from V and 4 bases from J, with 13 bases in between. The CDR3 loop spans 12 amino acids. The germline V gene has CDR1 SQVTM and CDR2 ANQGSEA. CDR3 amino acids: CSDRVFTYGYTF. The CDR3 DNA sequence: TGCAGCGACAGGGTTTTCACCTATGGCTACACCTTC.

The V call is TRBV20-1, the J call TRBJ1-2; 8 bases are a match to TRBD1. V dropped 2 bases and J dropped 12; count of bases not matched to a gene: 5. CDR1 DFQATT and CDR2 SNEGSKA come from the germline V gene (reference sequence). The CDR3 runs to 11 residues. The CDR3, as DNA: TGCAGTGCTAGATACAGGGGGGAACACACCTTC. Its protein is CSARYRGEHTF.

This clone turned up a few times. The J gene is TRBJ1-1, the V gene TRBV15; 7 bases match TRBD1. V was clipped by 5 bases and J by 5 bases; unmatched bases: 5. CDR1 LNHNV and CDR2 YYDKDF come from the germline V gene (reference sequence). The CDR3 covers 13 residues. The DNA of the CDR3 is TGTGCCACCAGCCTGCTGACAGGGACTGAAGCTTTCTTT. It specifies CATSLLTGTEAFF.

The V and J genes are TRBV15 and TRBJ2-2; a weak D match, TRBD2 (5 bases). Trimming took 0 bases from V and 0 from J, leaving 11 bases between them. Germline V gives CDR1 LNHNV, CDR2 YYDKDF (reference sequence). This CDR3 has 17 residues. The CDR3 region is CATSRDQRNPNTGELFF. CDR3 in DNA: TGTGCCACCAGCAGAGATCAGCGGAACCCGAACACCGGGGAGCTGTTTTTT. The complete variable domain, with remaining parts taken from reference TRBV15 and TRBJ2-2, reads DAMVIQNPRYQVTQFGKPVTLSCSQTLNHNVMYWYQQKSSQAPKLLFHYYDKDFNNEADTPDNFQSRRPNTSFCFLDIRSPGLGDTAMYLCATSRDQRNPNTGELFFGEGSRLTVL.

This chain links TRBV5-1 with TRBJ2-5; D is unresolved. The germline V gene encodes CDR1 SGHRS and CDR2 YFSETQ. This CDR3 is 16 amino acids long. V was clipped by 0 bases and J by 5 bases, with 17 bases between them. DNA of the CDR3: TGCGCCAGCAGCTTGGACTACATTGGAAAGTTTGAGACCCAGTACTTC. Protein sequence: CASSLDYIGKFETQYF. Full variable domain (missing parts from reference TRBV5-1 and TRBJ2-5): KAGVTQTPRYLIKTRGQQVTLSCSPISGHRSVSWYQQTPGQGLQFLFEYFSETQRNKGNFPGRFSGRQFSNSRSEMNVSTLELGDSALYLCASSLDYIGKFETQYFGPGTRLLVL.

Of note for this clone: In the same sample, other DNA sequences code for this CDR3. V is TRBV12-5 and J is TRBJ2-7; unclear D gene. V lost 0 bases and J 7 bases, leaving 10 bases between the germline ends. This CDR3 region has 13 residues. CDR1 and CDR2 (germline): LGHNT, FRNRAP. The CDR3 is CASGLVLGGEQYF. In DNA form, the CDR3 reads TGTGCTAGTGGTTTGGTACTTGGCGGAGAGCAGTACTTC.

Regarding this clone: Distinct nucleotide sequences in the sample also encode this CDR3. This rearrangement joins TRBV7-2 to TRBJ2-1, with TRBD2 matching 7 bases. V lost 4 bases, J lost 6 bases, and 3 bases stayed unmatched. The CDR3 is 13 residues long. Germline CDR1 is SGHTA and CDR2 is FQGNSA. The CDR3 DNA sequence: TGTGCCAGCAGCTCCTCGGGAGGCAATGAGCAGTTCTTC. It translates to CASSSSGGNEQFF. Full variable domain (rest looked up from reference TRBV7-2 and TRBJ2-1): GAGVSQSPSNKVTEKGKDVELRCDPISGHTALYWYRQSLGQGLEFLIYFQGNSAPDKSGLPSDRFSAERTGGSVSTLTIQRTQQEDSAVYLCASSSSGGNEQFFGPGTRLTVL.

This clone appeared a few times. This chain uses TRBV29-1 with TRBJ2-5; D possibly corresponds to TRBD2 (5 bases). V was pared by 3 bases and J by 7 bases, with 21 bases between. Germline loops: CDR1 SQVTM, CDR2 ANQGSEA. CDR3 length: 15 residues. In nucleotides, the CDR3 is TGCAGCGTTGACGTCGTTACTGGAGGTTCCGGGACCCAGTACTTC. Amino acids: CSVDVVTGGSGTQYF.

The chain has TRBV18 and TRBJ2-1; 7 bases map to TRBD2. Germline V gives CDR1 KGHSH, CDR2 LQKENI. The length of the CDR3 is 16 residues. The J segment lost 7 bases and the V segment lost 1 base, leaving 10 bases of the junction unmatched. The CDR3 loop is CASSPRGGRTGNEQFF. CDR3 sequence (DNA): TGTGCCAGCTCACCACGGGGCGGGAGAACGGGAAATGAGCAGTTCTTC.

V is TRBV5-1 and J is TRBJ2-1, with TRBD1 matching 9 bases. CDR1 SGHRS and CDR2 YFSETQ come from the germline V gene. V lost 0 bases to trimming and J lost 5 bases; unmatched junction nucleotides: 0. This CDR3 spans 14 amino acids. Here the CDR3 DNA reads TGCGCCAGCAGCTTGGGACAGGGGGACAATGAGCAGTTCTTC. Amino acids: CASSLGQGDNEQFF.

CDR3 amino acids: CASRSQGASYEQYF. The CDR3 coding sequence is TGTGCCAGCAGATCCCAGGGGGCGTCCTACGAGCAGTACTTC. The chain joins TRBV13 to TRBJ2-7; the match to TRBD1 covers 8 bases. The CDR3 runs 14 residues. Unmatched junction bases numbered 5, after V lost 6 bases and J lost 1 base. From germline, CDR1 is PRHDT and CDR2 FYEKMQ (reference sequence). Complete variable domain (other parts from reference TRBV13 and TRBJ2-7): AAGVIQSPRHLIKEKRETATLKCYPIPRHDTVYWYQQGPGQDPQFLISFYEKMQSDKGSIPDRFSAQQFSDYHSELNMSSLELGDSALYFCASRSQGASYEQYFGPGTRLTVT.

This sequence joins TRBV7-2 and TRBJ1-2; D not resolved. Germline lookup yields CDR1 SGHTA and CDR2 FQGNSA. The ends were cut back, 5 bases at V and 4 bases at J, with 14 bases in the middle. The CDR3 covers 14 residues. The CDR3 nucleotides read TGTGCCAGCAGCCCTCCGCAGCGCGGCTATGGCTACACCTTC. It translates to CASSPPQRGYGYTF.

This chain connects TRBV19 to TRBJ2-6; D call uncertain. The CDR3 consists of 13 residues. Trimming cost V 7 bases and J 0 bases, with 4 bases left between them. Germline values: CDR1 LNHDA, CDR2 SQIVND (reference sequence). The CDR3 loop is CASMSSGANVLTF. The CDR3 DNA follows: TGTGCCAGTATGAGCTCTGGGGCCAACGTCCTGACTTTC.